These T cell receptor beta chains were read from a single sample in a study of T-cell reconstitution after alpha-beta-depleted transplantation in children. TCRdb reanalysed the PCR reads using MiXCR and keeps one entry per CDR3 protein. In the table there are approximately 240,000 distinct CDR3 sequences, 9.7% of which are singletons. The specimen was PBMCs from the stem cell graft donor, collected from the stem cell graft. The receptors derive from a human donor who donated a stem cell graft to a child with SCID. Both conserved end residues are part of each CDR3. Fields, in order: V gene, D gene, J gene, clone size, CDR3 DNA, CDR3 protein. A D gene is named only where the DNA matches it firmly. Clone size is shown for a subset of rows, as once, few, many or a class of expanded clone.

V: TRBV5-1; D: TRBD1; J: TRBJ2-1; size: few; DNA: TGCGCCAGCAGCGGTCTTCGGGACAGGGGGCGGGTTGAGCAGTTCTTC; CDR3: CASSGLRDRGRVEQFF
V: TRBV4-2; D: NA; J: TRBJ2-7; size: many; DNA: TGTGCCAGCAGCCAAGATGTCTCCTACGAGCAGTACTTC; CDR3: CASSQDVSYEQYF
V: TRBV18; D: TRBD1; J: TRBJ1-4; size: few; DNA: TGTGCCAGCTCACCCGGGACAGTGGGGACTAATGAAAAACTGTTTTTT; CDR3: CASSPGTVGTNEKLFF
V: TRBV12-3/TRBV12-4; D: TRBD2; J: TRBJ2-5; size: few; DNA: TGTGCCAGCAGAGTTTTAGCGGGGCAGGAGACCCAGTACTTC; CDR3: CASRVLAGQETQYF
V: TRBV27; D: TRBD2; J: TRBJ2-5; size: many; DNA: TGTGCCAGCACCCCCTTCCCTACTAGCGGGGGGTACCAAGAGACCCAGTACTTC; CDR3: CASTPFPTSGGYQETQYF
V: TRBV12-3/TRBV12-4; D: TRBD1; J: TRBJ2-2; size: few; DNA: TGTGCCAGCAGGAGATCTCGACAGGGGTCCGGGGAGCTGTTTTTT; CDR3: CASRRSRQGSGELFF
V: TRBV5-1; D: NA; J: TRBJ2-1; size: few; DNA: TGCGCCAGCAGCATCGGCCACAGGAGCTCCTACAATGAGCAGTTCTTC; CDR3: CASSIGHRSSYNEQFF
V: TRBV7-9; D: TRBD1; J: TRBJ1-6; size: many; DNA: TGTGCCAGCAGCTTTTATCAGGGGGCTTTGGCACCCCTCCACTTT; CDR3: CASSFYQGALAPLHF
V: TRBV7-6; D: NA; J: TRBJ2-1; size: many; DNA: TGTGCCAGCAGCTCCTGGGGCTTTGAGCAGTTCTTC; CDR3: CASSSWGFEQFF
V: TRBV5-1; D: NA; J: TRBJ1-1; size: many; DNA: TGCGCCAGCAGCTTGGGATTTGGTGGGAGTAATGAAGCTTTCTTT; CDR3: CASSLGFGGSNEAFF
V: TRBV7-6; D: TRBD1; J: TRBJ1-2; size: many; DNA: TGTGCCAGCAGCTTAGGGACAGGGGGCGGTGGCTACACCTTC; CDR3: CASSLGTGGGGYTF
V: TRBV12-3/TRBV12-4; D: NA; J: TRBJ2-2; size: NA; DNA: TGTGCCAGCAGTTTGAAAGGAAGCAGCTCGAAGAACACCGGGGAGCTGTTTTTT; CDR3: CASSLKGSSSKNTGELFF
V: TRBV4-1; D: TRBD1; J: TRBJ2-7; size: many; DNA: TGCGCCAGCAGCCAAGATAGGGGACAGGCCGTTCCCCACTACGAGCAGTACTTC; CDR3: CASSQDRGQAVPHYEQYF
V: TRBV7-3; D: NA; J: TRBJ2-2; size: NA; DNA: TGTGCCAGCAGCTTAATTGCAGGGGAGACCGGGGAGCTGTTTTTT; CDR3: CASSLIAGETGELFF
V: TRBV5-6; D: NA; J: TRBJ2-7; size: many; DNA: TGTGCCAGCAGCTTTGGCTCCTACGAGCAGTACTTC; CDR3: CASSFGSYEQYF
V: TRBV20-1; D: TRBD1; J: TRBJ1-2; size: many; DNA: TGCAGTGCTAGAGATCGGGCAGGGGGCGGGTATGGCTACACCTTC; CDR3: CSARDRAGGGYGYTF
V: TRBV28; D: TRBD2; J: TRBJ2-1; size: many; DNA: TGTGCCAGCAGCTCCAGACTAGCGGGCTTCTCCTACAATGAGCAGTTCTTC; CDR3: CASSSRLAGFSYNEQFF
V: TRBV20-1; D: NA; J: TRBJ1-1; size: NA; DNA: TGCAGTGCTAGGCGATCCGGGACCCCCTCTGCTGAAGCTTTCTTT; CDR3: CSARRSGTPSAEAFF
V: TRBV9; D: NA; J: TRBJ1-2; size: many; DNA: TGTGCCAGCAGCGGTATGCGGGGTGCCTATGGCTACACCTTC; CDR3: CASSGMRGAYGYTF
V: TRBV12-3/TRBV12-4; D: TRBD1; J: TRBJ2-2; size: many; DNA: TGTGCCAGCAGGCCAGGGACAGGGAGCACCGGGGAGCTGTTTTTT; CDR3: CASRPGTGSTGELFF
V: TRBV5-1; D: NA; J: TRBJ2-3; size: many; DNA: TGCGCCAGCAGCTTTGGCCTTGGGAGAGATACGCAGTATTTT; CDR3: CASSFGLGRDTQYF
V: TRBV20-1; D: TRBD1; J: TRBJ2-1; size: many; DNA: TGCAGTGCTAGCCAGGACAGGGAATTTGATGAGCAGTTCTTC; CDR3: CSASQDREFDEQFF
V: TRBV7-7; D: TRBD1; J: TRBJ2-3; size: NA; DNA: TGTGCCTTCTGTTTTTCAAGAGGAGAGGGGACAGGGGGCACAGATACGCAGTATTTT; CDR3: CAFCFSRGEGTGGTDTQYF
V: TRBV5-1; D: NA; J: TRBJ2-5; size: many; DNA: TGCGCCAGCAGCTTGGGAGACAGGAGAGGAGACCAAGAGACCCAGTACTTC; CDR3: CASSLGDRRGDQETQYF
V: TRBV7-2; D: TRBD2; J: TRBJ2-3; size: NA; DNA: TGTGCCAGCAGCTTAAACCCGGGGGGGCCCGATACGCAGTATTTT; CDR3: CASSLNPGGPDTQYF
V: TRBV7-2; D: NA; J: TRBJ1-1; size: many; DNA: TGTGCCAGCAGCTTAGTCGCAGGGCAAACTGAAGCTTTCTTT; CDR3: CASSLVAGQTEAFF
V: TRBV9; D: NA; J: TRBJ2-4; size: NA; DNA: TGTGCCAGCAGCGTAGGAGGGATAGACATTCAGTACTTC; CDR3: CASSVGGIDIQYF
V: TRBV6-5; D: NA; J: TRBJ2-5; size: many; DNA: TGTGCCAGCAGTTACGGCCGGGGAAGAGAGACCCAGTACTTC; CDR3: CASSYGRGRETQYF
V: TRBV25-1; D: TRBD2; J: TRBJ2-7; size: many; DNA: TGTGCCAGCAGTGGAGTCCTAGCGGGGGGAAATAGCTCCTACGAGCAGTACTTC; CDR3: CASSGVLAGGNSSYEQYF
V: TRBV5-6; D: TRBD2; J: TRBJ2-3; size: many; DNA: TGTGCCAGCAGCTTGGCGGGACTAGTATCAGATACGCAGTATTTT; CDR3: CASSLAGLVSDTQYF
V: TRBV19; D: TRBD1; J: TRBJ1-1; size: NA; DNA: TGTGCCAGTAGTATCGAAGGGGGCGGGAACACTGAAGCTTTCTTT; CDR3: CASSIEGGGNTEAFF
V: TRBV20-1; D: NA; J: TRBJ2-3; size: NA; DNA: TGCTGCGCTAGGGCGGTGGGAGGAGGGGCCTTCACAGATACGCAGTATTTT; CDR3: CCARAVGGGAFTDTQYF
V: TRBV9; D: NA; J: TRBJ2-1; size: many; DNA: TGTGCCAGCAGCGTAGGGGACACCAGCAATGAGCAGTTCTTC; CDR3: CASSVGDTSNEQFF
V: TRBV20-1; D: NA; J: TRBJ2-2; size: many; DNA: TGCAGTGCTATTAGGGCCCAGGGGACGGCCGGGGAGCTGTTTTTT; CDR3: CSAIRAQGTAGELFF
V: TRBV10-3; D: TRBD1; J: TRBJ2-7; size: many; DNA: TGTGCCATCAGCTTCCCGGGACAGGGCTTCAACGAGCAGTACTTC; CDR3: CAISFPGQGFNEQYF
V: TRBV4-3; D: NA; J: TRBJ2-5; size: few; DNA: TGCGCCAGCAGCCAAGAGAGACACTATTCGATGGCCCAGTACTTC; CDR3: CASSQERHYSMAQYF
V: TRBV9; D: TRBD1; J: TRBJ1-3; size: many; DNA: TGTGCCAGCAGCGCCCGGGACAGCTCTGGAAACACCATATATTTT; CDR3: CASSARDSSGNTIYF
V: TRBV12-3/TRBV12-4; D: NA; J: TRBJ1-1; size: many; DNA: TGTGCCAGCAGTTTAAATGAGGGAACTGAAGCTTTCTTT; CDR3: CASSLNEGTEAFF
V: TRBV27; D: TRBD1; J: TRBJ2-1; size: many; DNA: TGTGCCAGCAGGGAAACGGGACAGGCTAATCATGAGCAGTTCTTC; CDR3: CASRETGQANHEQFF
V: TRBV9; D: NA; J: TRBJ2-3; size: many; DNA: TGTGCCAGCATCAGGGGGGTGGCTAGCGACGATACGCAGTATTTT; CDR3: CASIRGVASDDTQYF
V: TRBV9; D: NA; J: TRBJ2-3; size: many; DNA: TGTGCCAGCAGCGAGGGTAGCCCCACAGATACGCAGTATTTT; CDR3: CASSEGSPTDTQYF
V: TRBV5-1; D: NA; J: TRBJ2-5; size: many; DNA: TGCGCCAGCAGTACAGGTCTCTTACAGGATGAAGAGACCCAGTACTTC; CDR3: CASSTGLLQDEETQYF
V: TRBV20-1; D: TRBD1; J: TRBJ1-4; size: many; DNA: TGCAGTGCGGGACAGGGGGCGGGAGGTGAAAAACTGTTTTTT; CDR3: CSAGQGAGGEKLFF
V: TRBV3-1; D: NA; J: TRBJ1-1; size: many; DNA: TGTGCCAGCAGCCTACCAGGGGCCACTGAAGCTTTCTTT; CDR3: CASSLPGATEAFF
V: TRBV28; D: NA; J: TRBJ1-6; size: many; DNA: TGTGCCCTATCAAGCGGTAGCTCCTATAATTCACCCCTCCACTTT; CDR3: CALSSGSSYNSPLHF
V: TRBV6-5; D: TRBD1; J: TRBJ2-2; size: many; DNA: TGTGCCAGCCGTAGGACAGGGTCGAACACCGGGGAGCTGTTTTTT; CDR3: CASRRTGSNTGELFF
V: TRBV12-3/TRBV12-4; D: TRBD1; J: TRBJ1-1; size: NA; DNA: TGTGCCAGCAGTTTACCCAAGACAGGGGTAACTGAAGCTTTCTTT; CDR3: CASSLPKTGVTEAFF
V: TRBV4-2; D: NA; J: TRBJ2-7; size: many; DNA: TGTGCCAGCAGCCGACGAAACAAAATCGAACGGGACGCAGCCTACGAGCAGTACTTC; CDR3: CASSRRNKIERDAAYEQYF
V: TRBV24-1; D: NA; J: TRBJ1-5; size: many; DNA: TGTGCCACCAGTGGGGCGGGGGACAATCAGCCCCAGCATTTT; CDR3: CATSGAGDNQPQHF
V: TRBV5-1; D: TRBD2; J: TRBJ2-2; size: many; DNA: TGCGCCAGCAGCTTTAGCGGGGCAAACACCGGGGAGCTGTTTTTT; CDR3: CASSFSGANTGELFF
V: TRBV29-1; D: NA; J: TRBJ2-5; size: many; DNA: TGCAGCGTTGTACAGACCCAAGAGACCCAGTACTTC; CDR3: CSVVQTQETQYF
V: TRBV4-3; D: NA; J: TRBJ1-6; size: few; DNA: TGCGCCAGCAGCCAAGGACAGGTAGAAAATTCACCCCTCCACTTT; CDR3: CASSQGQVENSPLHF
V: TRBV7-9; D: NA; J: TRBJ2-7; size: many; DNA: TGTGCCAGCAGCCCCCTGTCGGTCGTTTCCTACGAGCAGTACTTC; CDR3: CASSPLSVVSYEQYF
V: TRBV11-1; D: NA; J: TRBJ1-6; size: many; DNA: TGTGCCAGCAGCTTAGGTGGCGGCGGCAGGAAGTATAATTCACCCCTCCACTTT; CDR3: CASSLGGGGRKYNSPLHF
V: TRBV12-3/TRBV12-4; D: TRBD2; J: TRBJ2-1; size: many; DNA: TGTGCCAGCAGTTTACTGAGACTAGCGGGGGGGAATGAGCAGTTCTTC; CDR3: CASSLLRLAGGNEQFF
V: TRBV10-3; D: NA; J: TRBJ1-5; size: many; DNA: TGTGCCATCAGTCTCAGTAGCAATCAGCCCCAGCATTTT; CDR3: CAISLSSNQPQHF
V: TRBV20-1; D: TRBD1; J: TRBJ1-2; size: NA; DNA: TGCAGTGCACGGATCTGGACAGGGTCGGGCTATGGCTACACCTTC; CDR3: CSARIWTGSGYGYTF
V: TRBV3-1; D: TRBD2; J: TRBJ2-1; size: NA; DNA: TGTGCCAGCAGCCAAGTCCGGGGGGGGTCCTACAATGAGCAGTTCTTC; CDR3: CASSQVRGGSYNEQFF
V: TRBV20-1; D: NA; J: TRBJ2-5; size: few; DNA: TGCAGTGCTAGGGGCCAGGCTCCGGGCTTCGGGGGAGAGACCCAGTACTTC; CDR3: CSARGQAPGFGGETQYF